Listed below are T cell receptor beta chains from one sample, sequenced in a study of blood T cell repertoires in COVID-19. Profiled with immunoSEQ multiplex PCR; TCRdb holds only in-frame clones, not every one. The repertoire holds approximately 88,000 clones, with roughly 74% as singletons. Sequenced material: peripheral blood. The receptor source for this set is a man aged 65-85 years with COVID-19, enrolled during active disease. CDR3s include the opening cysteine and the closing phenylalanine or tryptophan. A D gene is named only where the DNA matches it firmly. Expanded clones are given a class, and other clones once, few, many or no size at all.

j_call v_call d_call clone_size cdr3_nt cdr3_aa
TRBJ2-2 TRBV5-1 TRBD1 - TGCGCCAGCAGCACGGGACAGGCGAACACCGGGGAGCTGTTTTTT CASSTGQANTGELFF
TRBJ1-2 TRBV30 - - TGTGCCCTTTCGGGGAGAAACTATGGCTACACCTTC CALSGRNYGYTF
TRBJ1-5 TRBV7-2 TRBD1 - TGTGCCAGCCAGACAGGGGGCGGAAATCAGCCCCAGCATTTT CASQTGGGNQPQHF
TRBJ1-2 TRBV30 - - TGTGCCTGGAGTGGACAGCCTTTTTTCTATGGCTACACCTTC CAWSGQPFFYGYTF
TRBJ2-7 TRBV7-2 TRBD2 - TGTGCCAGCAGCTGGACTAGCGGTAACTACGAGCAGTACTTC CASSWTSGNYEQYF
TRBJ1-5 TRBV27 TRBD1 - TGTGCCAGCAGTCCACCTTGGGACAGGGGGCAACAGCCCCAGCATTTT CASSPPWDRGQQPQHF
TRBJ1-1 TRBV7-9 - - TGTGCCAGCAGAAAAATTGGGGCGAACACTGAAGCTTTCTTT CASRKIGANTEAFF
TRBJ2-3 TRBV3-1/TRBV3-2 TRBD2 - TGTGCCAGCAGGAGCGGGGGGGAGGGAGATACGCAGTATTTT CASRSGGEGDTQYF
TRBJ2-5 TRBV12-2 - - TGTGCAAGTCGCTTAGTCGGACAGGGGGAAGGGGAGACCCAGTACTTC CASRLVGQGEGETQYF
TRBJ1-5 TRBV29-1 - once TGCAGCGTTGAAGATCGAAAGGGGTGGAATCAGCCCCAGCATTTT CSVEDRKGWNQPQHF
TRBJ2-1 TRBV7-2 TRBD2 - TGTGCCAGCAGCTTAATCCCTGGGGCGGGAGCTGAGCAGTTCTTC CASSLIPGAGAEQFF
TRBJ1-6 TRBV6-5 TRBD1 - TGTGCCAGCAGTTTGGGACAGGGAAATTCACCCCTCCACTTT CASSLGQGNSPLHF
TRBJ2-7 TRBV5-4 TRBD1 few TGTGCCAGCAGGGGGACAGGGGCCGAGCAGTACTTC CASRGTGAEQYF
TRBJ2-6 TRBV6-1 - - TGTGCCAGCAGTGAACCCAGCTCTGGGGCCAACGTCCTGACTTTC CASSEPSSGANVLTF
TRBJ1-1 TRBV7-2 - - TGTGCCAGCAGCTTGGACAGTTCCATGAACACTGAAGCTTTCTTT CASSLDSSMNTEAFF
TRBJ2-2 TRBV3-1/TRBV3-2 TRBD2 - TGTGCCAGCAGACTAGCGTCGAACACCGGGGAGCTGTTTTTT CASRLASNTGELFF
TRBJ2-5 TRBV7-9 - - TGTGCCAGCAGCTGGGCGGGCCGGGGAGAGACCCAGTACTTC CASSWAGRGETQYF
TRBJ2-1 TRBV4-1 TRBD1 - TGCGCCAGCAGCCCCGGGACAGGTACCCTCGGCTCCTACAATGAGCAGTTCTTC CASSPGTGTLGSYNEQFF
TRBJ1-2 TRBV12-3/TRBV12-4 TRBD1 - TGTGCCAGCAGCGGACAGGTTTTCCTTGGCTACACCTTC CASSGQVFLGYTF
TRBJ1-6 TRBV5-4 - many TGTGCCAGCAGCTCGGGTAATTCACCCCTCCACTTT CASSSGNSPLHF
TRBJ1-1 TRBV10-3 - few TGTGCCATCAGTGAGTCGACCTTGACAGGAGTACCGAACACTGAAGCTTTCTTT CAISESTLTGVPNTEAFF
TRBJ2-5 TRBV5-1 TRBD2 - TGCGCCAGCAGACCGGGACTAGCGGGCGAGACCCAGTACTTC CASRPGLAGETQYF
TRBJ1-6 TRBV19 - few TGTGCCAGTAGTCCGGGGGGAAGCTCCTATAATTCACCCCTCCACTTT CASSPGGSSYNSPLHF